This passage covers 4 T cell receptor beta chains from one sample sequenced in a study of blood T cells in healthy people across ages. A second about 6 to 11 cycle PCR used barcoded and J-beta primers. TCRdb itself ran the 5' RACE reads through MiXCR, one entry per CDR3 protein. Found here are approximately 780,000 distinct CDR3 sequences, approximately 24% of them singletons; the top ten hold under 3%. This sample also appeared in a second study, on T cells of mothers and their children.

Material for sequencing was blood. All receptors derive from a boy between 5 and 17 years old in good health.

The chain employs TRBV5-1 and TRBJ2-5; D may be TRBD1 (6 bases). The CDR3 runs to 16 residues. Germline loops: CDR1 SGHRS, CDR2 YFSETQ. Trimming took off 4 bases at V and 2 bases at J, with 18 bases between the two ends. CDR3 residues: CASSPTGYGPQETQYF. CDR3 in DNA: TGCGCCAGCAGCCCAACAGGGTATGGACCTCAAGAGACCCAGTACTTC.

This clonotype was seen a single time. The chain employs TRBV9 and TRBJ2-3; weak D call: TRBD1 (5 bases). CDR3 length: 14 amino acids. Trimming removed 5 bases from V and 3 bases from J, with 13 bases in between. Germline V gene sequence: CDR1 SGDLS, CDR2 YYNGEE. DNA of the CDR3: TGTGCCAGCAGGGAAGGGGTGGAGACAGATACGCAGTATTTT. Protein sequence: CASREGVETDTQYF.

This clonotype was seen at least ten times. V and J are TRBV12-3 or TRBV12-4 and TRBJ1-1; 7 nucleotides line up with TRBD1. The V gene end was trimmed by 5 bases and the J gene end by 0 bases; junction bases not matched to a gene: 3. CDR3 length: 14 residues. This CDR3 is CASSRTGVNTEAFF. The CDR3 DNA follows: TGTGCCAGCAGTCGGACAGGAGTGAACACTGAAGCTTTCTTT.

The chain is built from TRBV5-1 and TRBJ1-4; TRBD1 is a possible D gene (5 bases). The V and J ends lost 0 bases and 4 bases respectively, with 10 bases between them. The CDR3 is 15 amino acids. Germline V CDR1 and CDR2: SGHRS, YFSETQ. This CDR3 is CASSLAMGLNEKLFF. As DNA, the CDR3 is TGCGCCAGCAGCTTGGCCATGGGGCTTAATGAAAAACTGTTTTTT.